This T cell receptor (beta chain) was found in a study of T cell responses to AZD1222 COVID-19 vaccine. Study details: Doses given second, at about 4 or about 12 weeks, were pooled. Study conclusions and caveats: Among AZD1222 vaccinees, only five or six were seropositive at baseline. Nearly half of spike-specific TCRs reportedly go after variant regions that carry no mutations. After the peak T cell response, and only then, were repertoires sampled.

Concerning this clone itself: Its antigen is unidentified.

Trimming cost V 7 bases and J 2 bases, with 12 bases left between them. This CDR3 contains 14 residues. Germline V gives CDR1 MNHNY, CDR2 SVGAGI (reference sequence). The repertoire was sequenced with immunoSEQ multiplex PCR; TCRdb's copy has only in-frame clones and lacks some. The data contain around 120,000 clones, about 86% of them singletons. The sample was peripheral blood, taken on day 0 of AZD1222 vaccination. The chain carries TRBV6-6 and TRBJ1-5, with no clear D. This TCR was sampled from an adult in good health. As DNA, the CDR3 is TGTGCCAGCAAATCTGAGGAGGGCAATCAGCCCCAGCATTTT. As protein: CASKSEEGNQPQHF.